Below are 5 T cell receptor beta chains sequenced from a single sample in a study of blood T cell repertoires in COVID-19. Clones were sequenced by immunoSEQ multiplex PCR, and TCRdb holds only the in-frame ones, with some missing. The data contain about 260,000 clones, roughly 87% of them seen just once; the ten biggest clones take up roughly 2%. The sample taken for sequencing was peripheral blood. These TCRs come from a woman aged 50 to 60 who had recovered from COVID-19.

The chain recombines TRBV7-8 with TRBJ2-7, with TRBD1 as a possible D gene (6 bases). Per the germline V gene, CDR1 is SGHVS and CDR2 is FQNEAQ. The CDR3 is made up of 13 amino acids. V lost 5 bases to trimming and J lost 0 bases, with 8 bases between them. DNA of the CDR3: TGTGCCAGCAGCCGGGACACCTCCTACGAGCAGTACTTC. It specifies CASSRDTSYEQYF.

The CDR3 DNA reads TGTGCCAGCAGCTTTCAGGTAATAATGAACACTGAAGCTTTCTTT. Translating it yields CASSFQVIMNTEAFF. The chain uses TRBV7-2 and TRBJ1-1; D not certain. CDR1 SGHTA and CDR2 FQGNSA come from the germline V gene. CDR3 length: 15 amino acids. Trimming removed 3 bases from V and 0 bases from J, with 11 bases in between.

The V call is TRBV19, the J call TRBJ1-1, with D hard to call. CDR3 length equals 12 residues. V was shortened by 7 bases and J by 12 bases, with 18 bases between the two germline ends. The germline V gene has CDR1 LNHDA and CDR2 SQIVND (reference sequence). The CDR3 here is CASTTLWRETFF. In DNA, the CDR3 is TGTGCCAGTACCACCCTCTGGAGAGAAACTTTCTTT.

The chain uses TRBV28 and TRBJ1-2, with 7 nucleotides matching TRBD1. CDR3 length: 13 amino acids. The ends lost 5 bases at V and 3 bases at J; junction bases unmatched: 3. CDR1 and CDR2 from the germline V gene are MDHEN and SYDVKM. The CDR3 bases are TGTGCCAGCAGTGGGACAGTCTACTATGGCTACACCTTC. Translation gives CASSGTVYYGYTF.

V gene TRBV28 combines with J gene TRBJ1-2; 9 nucleotides line up with TRBD1. Per the germline V gene, CDR1 is MDHEN and CDR2 is SYDVKM. The CDR3 runs 17 residues. V dropped 4 bases and J dropped 4; count of bases not matched to a gene: 13. CDR3 coding DNA: TGTGCCAGCAGTTCTCATGAGGGACAGGGACTTTTCTATGGCTACACCTTC. This encodes CASSSHEGQGLFYGYTF.